The clone carrying this T cell receptor (beta chain) showed up just a few times. In the original processing: Estimates of nucleated cell counts were drawn from the amplification of reference gene primers. Clones were read by immunoSEQ multiplex PCR, and TCRdb kept only the in-frame ones, dropping some. V and J calls and clone size come straight from that table; D and trimming were deduced from the DNA. The sample lists about 140,000 clones, around three quarters occurring once. The data originate from a study of blood T cell repertoires in COVID-19. Across the study: The origin of the acute and convalescent COVID-19 samples was the United States, Italy and Spain. T cells, B-cell-depleted T cells, or PBMCs supplied cDNA or gDNA.

This CDR3 has 13 residues. From germline, CDR1 is SEHNR and CDR2 FQNEAQ (reference sequence). V gave up 1 base and J gave up 10 bases, with 11 bases separating them. Sequencing was carried out using peripheral blood. The rearrangement joins TRBV7-9 to TRBJ2-1, with TRBD1 as a possible D gene (6 bases). This TCR was recovered from a man between 60 and 75 years old with acute or convalescent COVID-19. In DNA, the CDR3 is TGTGCCAGCAGCTTAGGGGGGCAGTTGGAGCAGTTCTTC. Protein: CASSLGGQLEQFF.